This T cell receptor (beta chain) was sequenced during a study of cytomegalovirus exposure and HLA in healthy donors. Findings and limits, study-wide: In an earlier analysis, most TCR beta V segments were productive about 87% or about 30% of the time.

This clone has only a few counts. Its antigen remains unknown. Both 60 Vbeta primers and 13 Jbeta primers went into the PCR. The protocol was immunoSEQ multiplex PCR, while the TCRdb copy is restricted to in-frame clones and leaves out a portion. The repertoire holds 250,000 to 350,000 clones, with approximately 90% as singletons. Sequencing input: PBMCs. The clonotype originates from a middle-aged man in good health and CMV-seropositive.

In DNA, the CDR3 is TGCGCCAGCAGCCAAGATATCTCCTACGAGCAGTACTTC. Its protein product is CASSQDISYEQYF. The chain links TRBV4-3 to TRBJ2-7, with D unclear. From germline, CDR1 is LGHNA and CDR2 YSLEER. V was shortened by 0 bases and J by 0 bases, with 3 bases between the two germline ends. There are 13 residues in the CDR3.